This T cell receptor (beta chain) emerged from a study of cytomegalovirus exposure and HLA in healthy donors. It was with 60 Vbeta and 13 Jbeta primers that the PCR ran. Clones were sequenced by immunoSEQ multiplex PCR, and TCRdb holds only the in-frame ones, with some missing. The sample yields about 300,000 clones, roughly 85% seen once. This clone was picked up a small number of times. A junction end diverges from the germline sequence, so it may reflect a read error. The CDR3 runs 15 residues. The germline V gene has CDR1 SEHNR and CDR2 FQNEAQ (reference sequence). The source of this sequence is a man between 40 and 49 years old in good health and CMV-seropositive. Sequencing was carried out using PBMCs. V is TRBV7-9 and J is TRBJ2-3; no clear D gene. The CDR3 bases are TGTGCCAGCAGCTCACCCGCGATGCTGACAAACGTACCCCTGTTT. Protein sequence: CASSSPAMLTNVPLF.